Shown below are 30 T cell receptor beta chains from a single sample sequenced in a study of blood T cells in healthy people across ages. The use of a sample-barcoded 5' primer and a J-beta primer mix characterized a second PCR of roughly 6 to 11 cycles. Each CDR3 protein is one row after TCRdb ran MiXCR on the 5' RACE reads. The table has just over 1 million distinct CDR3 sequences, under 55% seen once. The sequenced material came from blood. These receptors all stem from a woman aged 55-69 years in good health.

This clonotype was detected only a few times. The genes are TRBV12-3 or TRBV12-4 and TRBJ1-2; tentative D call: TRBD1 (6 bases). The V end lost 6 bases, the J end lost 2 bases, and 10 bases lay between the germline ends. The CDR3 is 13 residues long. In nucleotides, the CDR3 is TGTGCCAGCAGCTACAGGGAAAACTATGGCTACACCTTC. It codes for CASSYRENYGYTF.

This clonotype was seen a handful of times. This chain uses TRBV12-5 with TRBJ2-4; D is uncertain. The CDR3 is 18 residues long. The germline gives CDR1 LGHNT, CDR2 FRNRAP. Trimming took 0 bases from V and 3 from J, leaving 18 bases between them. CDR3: CASGLVSPPVIGKNIQYF. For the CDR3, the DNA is TGTGCTAGTGGTTTGGTATCCCCCCCCGTAATAGGCAAAAACATTCAGTACTTC.

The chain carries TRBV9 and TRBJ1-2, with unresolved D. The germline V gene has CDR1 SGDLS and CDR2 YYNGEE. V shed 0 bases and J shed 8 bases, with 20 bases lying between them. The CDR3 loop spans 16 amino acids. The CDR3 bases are TGTGCCAGCAGCGTAGGGCCGGAGGTAGGTCCCTGCGGCTACACCTTC. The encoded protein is CASSVGPEVGPCGYTF.

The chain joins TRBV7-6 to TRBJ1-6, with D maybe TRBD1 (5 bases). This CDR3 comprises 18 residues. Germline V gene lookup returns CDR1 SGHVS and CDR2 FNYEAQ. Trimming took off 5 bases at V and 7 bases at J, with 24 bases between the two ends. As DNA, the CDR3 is TGTGCCAGCAGCCCCGGAAACTTGTGGGGACGGGAAAATTCACCCCTCCACTTT. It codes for CASSPGNLWGRENSPLHF.

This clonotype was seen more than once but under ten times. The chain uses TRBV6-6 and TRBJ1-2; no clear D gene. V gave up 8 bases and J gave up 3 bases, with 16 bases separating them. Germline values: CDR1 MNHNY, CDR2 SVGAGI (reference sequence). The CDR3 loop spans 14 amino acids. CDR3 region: CASLGVLTHYGYTF. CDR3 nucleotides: TGTGCCAGCTTAGGAGTATTAACGCACTATGGCTACACCTTC.

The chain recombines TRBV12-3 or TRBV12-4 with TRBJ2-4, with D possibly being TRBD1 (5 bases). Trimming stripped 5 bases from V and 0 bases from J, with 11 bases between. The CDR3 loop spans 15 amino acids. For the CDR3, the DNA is TGTGCCAGCAGTAGGGGTGAACCAGCCAAAAACATTCAGTACTTC. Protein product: CASSRGEPAKNIQYF.

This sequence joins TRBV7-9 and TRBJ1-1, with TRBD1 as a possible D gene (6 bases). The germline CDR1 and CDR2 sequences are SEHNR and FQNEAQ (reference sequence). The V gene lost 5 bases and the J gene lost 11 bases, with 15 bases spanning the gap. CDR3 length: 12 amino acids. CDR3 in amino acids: CASSATGSSAFF. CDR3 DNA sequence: TGTGCCAGCAGCGCCACAGGGAGCTCGGCTTTCTTT.

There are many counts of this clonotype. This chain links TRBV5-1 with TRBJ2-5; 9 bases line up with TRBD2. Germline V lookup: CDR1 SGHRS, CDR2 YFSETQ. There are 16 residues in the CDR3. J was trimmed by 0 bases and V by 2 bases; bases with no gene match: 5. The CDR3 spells CASSFRSGRNQETQYF. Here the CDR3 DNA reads TGCGCCAGCAGCTTTAGGAGCGGGAGGAACCAAGAGACCCAGTACTTC.

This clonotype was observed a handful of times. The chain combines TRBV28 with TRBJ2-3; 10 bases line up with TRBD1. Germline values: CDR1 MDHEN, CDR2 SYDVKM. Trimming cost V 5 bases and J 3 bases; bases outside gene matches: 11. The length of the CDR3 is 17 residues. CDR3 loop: CASSLEAGQGWTDTQYF. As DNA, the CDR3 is TGTGCCAGCAGTCTAGAGGCGGGACAGGGGTGGACAGATACGCAGTATTTT.

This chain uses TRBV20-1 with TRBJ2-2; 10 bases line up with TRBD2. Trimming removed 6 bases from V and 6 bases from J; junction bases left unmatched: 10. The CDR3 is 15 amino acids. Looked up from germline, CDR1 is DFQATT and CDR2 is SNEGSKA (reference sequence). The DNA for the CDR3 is TGCAGTGCGATACCTCTAGCGGGAGAGGCCGGGGAGCTGTTTTTT. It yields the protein CSAIPLAGEAGELFF.

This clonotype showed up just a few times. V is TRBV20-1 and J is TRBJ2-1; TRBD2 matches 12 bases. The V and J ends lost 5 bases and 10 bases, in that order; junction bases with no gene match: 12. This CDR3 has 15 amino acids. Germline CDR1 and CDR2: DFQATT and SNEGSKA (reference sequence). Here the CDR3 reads CSAEELAGGTIEQFF. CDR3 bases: TGCAGTGCTGAGGAGCTAGCGGGAGGGACGATCGAGCAGTTCTTC.

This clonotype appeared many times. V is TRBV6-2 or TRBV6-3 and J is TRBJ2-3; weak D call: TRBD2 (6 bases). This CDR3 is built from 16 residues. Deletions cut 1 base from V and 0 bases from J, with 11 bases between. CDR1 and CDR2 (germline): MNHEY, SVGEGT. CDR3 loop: CASSYLAGFSTDTQYF. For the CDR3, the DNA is TGTGCCAGCAGTTACTTGGCGGGATTTAGCACAGATACGCAGTATTTT.

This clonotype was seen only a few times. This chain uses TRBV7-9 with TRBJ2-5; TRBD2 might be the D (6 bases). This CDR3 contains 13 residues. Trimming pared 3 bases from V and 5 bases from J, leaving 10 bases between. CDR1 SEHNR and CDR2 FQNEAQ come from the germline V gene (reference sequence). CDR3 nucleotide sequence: TGTGCCAGCAGCTTGGGACTCAAGGAGACCCAGTACTTC. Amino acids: CASSLGLKETQYF. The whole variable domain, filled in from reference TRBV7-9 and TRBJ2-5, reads DTGVSQNPRHKITKRGQNVTFRCDPISEHNRLYWYRQTLGQGPEFLTYFQNEAQLEKSRLLSDRFSAERPKGSFSTLEIQRTEQGDSAMYLCASSLGLKETQYFGPGTRLLVL.

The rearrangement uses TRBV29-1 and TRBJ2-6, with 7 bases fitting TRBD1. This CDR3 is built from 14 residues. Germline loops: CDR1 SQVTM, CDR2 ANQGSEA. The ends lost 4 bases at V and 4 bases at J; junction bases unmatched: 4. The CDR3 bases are TGCAGCGTTGTTACAGGGGTCGGGGCCAACGTCCTGACTTTC. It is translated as CSVVTGVGANVLTF.

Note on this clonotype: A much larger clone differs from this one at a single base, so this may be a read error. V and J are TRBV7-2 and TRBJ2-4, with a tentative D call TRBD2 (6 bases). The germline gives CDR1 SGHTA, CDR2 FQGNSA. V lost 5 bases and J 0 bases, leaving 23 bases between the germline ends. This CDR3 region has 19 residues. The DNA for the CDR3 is TGTGCCAGCAGCCCCCGCAGGTCCGGCGGGGTGGTAGCCAAAAACATTCAGTACTTC. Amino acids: CASSPRRSGGVVAKNIQYF.

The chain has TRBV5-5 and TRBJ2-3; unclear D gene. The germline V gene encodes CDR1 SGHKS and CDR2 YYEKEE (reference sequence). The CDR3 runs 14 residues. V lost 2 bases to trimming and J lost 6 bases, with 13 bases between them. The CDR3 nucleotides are TGTGCCAGCAGCTTTTTGCGTCCCGCGGATACGCAGTATTTT. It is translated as CASSFLRPADTQYF.

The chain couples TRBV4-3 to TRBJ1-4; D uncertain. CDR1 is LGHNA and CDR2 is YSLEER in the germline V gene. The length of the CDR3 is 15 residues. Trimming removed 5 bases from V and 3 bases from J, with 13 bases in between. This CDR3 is CASSSTAQANEKLFF. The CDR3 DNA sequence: TGCGCCAGCAGCTCGACGGCCCAGGCTAATGAAAAACTGTTTTTT.

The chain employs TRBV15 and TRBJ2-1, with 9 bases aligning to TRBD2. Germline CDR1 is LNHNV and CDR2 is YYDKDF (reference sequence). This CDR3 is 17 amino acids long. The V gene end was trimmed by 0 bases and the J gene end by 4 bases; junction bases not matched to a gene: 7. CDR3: CATSRDRGGRGYNEQFF. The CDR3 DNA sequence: TGTGCCACCAGCAGAGATCGCGGCGGGAGGGGATACAATGAGCAGTTCTTC.

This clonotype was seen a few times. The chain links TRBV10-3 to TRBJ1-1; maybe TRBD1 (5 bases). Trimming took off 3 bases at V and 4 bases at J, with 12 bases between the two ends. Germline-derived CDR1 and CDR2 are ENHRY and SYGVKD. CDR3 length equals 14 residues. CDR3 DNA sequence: TGTGCCATCAGTGACGGGGGGTCGGGCACTGAAGCTTTCTTT. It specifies CAISDGGSGTEAFF.

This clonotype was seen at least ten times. This CDR3 is CASSTGLAGEETQYF. DNA of the CDR3: TGTGCCAGCAGCACGGGACTAGCGGGAGAAGAGACCCAGTACTTC. V is TRBV7-2 and J is TRBJ2-5; the match to TRBD2 covers 14 bases. The V gene end was trimmed by 5 bases and the J gene end by 3 bases; junction bases not matched to a gene: 2. The CDR3 has 15 residues. Germline CDR1 SGHTA, CDR2 FQGNSA.

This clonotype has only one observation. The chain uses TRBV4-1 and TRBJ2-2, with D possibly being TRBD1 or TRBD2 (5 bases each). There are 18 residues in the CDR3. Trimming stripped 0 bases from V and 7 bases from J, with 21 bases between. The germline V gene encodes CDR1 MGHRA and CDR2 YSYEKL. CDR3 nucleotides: TGCGCCAGCAGCCAAGAAGTTGTTACGCAGGGACGGGGCGGGGAGCTGTTTTTT. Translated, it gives CASSQEVVTQGRGGELFF.

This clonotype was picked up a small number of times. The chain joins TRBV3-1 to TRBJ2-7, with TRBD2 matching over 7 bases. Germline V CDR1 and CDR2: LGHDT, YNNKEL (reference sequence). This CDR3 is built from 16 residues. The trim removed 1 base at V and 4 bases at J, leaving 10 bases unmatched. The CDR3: CASSQGGRGSKYEQYF. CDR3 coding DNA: TGTGCCAGCAGCCAAGGCGGACGCGGGAGCAAATACGAGCAGTACTTC.

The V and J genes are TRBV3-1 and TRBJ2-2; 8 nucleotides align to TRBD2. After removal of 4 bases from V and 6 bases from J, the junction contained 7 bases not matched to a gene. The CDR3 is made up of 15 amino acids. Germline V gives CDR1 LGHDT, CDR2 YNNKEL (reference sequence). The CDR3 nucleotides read TGTGCCAGCAGCCTTACGGGAGGGCGCTCCGGGGAGCTGTTTTTT. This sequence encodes CASSLTGGRSGELFF.

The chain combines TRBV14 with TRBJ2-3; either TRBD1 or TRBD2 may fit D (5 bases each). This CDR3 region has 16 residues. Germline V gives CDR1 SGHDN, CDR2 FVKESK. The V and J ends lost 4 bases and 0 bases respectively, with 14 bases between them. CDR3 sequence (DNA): TGTGCCAGCAGCCCTGACCGGGGCGCGAGCACAGATACGCAGTATTTT. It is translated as CASSPDRGASTDTQYF.

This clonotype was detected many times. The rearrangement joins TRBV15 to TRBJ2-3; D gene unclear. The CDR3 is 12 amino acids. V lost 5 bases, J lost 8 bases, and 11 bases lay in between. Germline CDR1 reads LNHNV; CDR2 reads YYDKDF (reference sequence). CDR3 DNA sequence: TGTGCCACCAGCGTGGCGGCAAGTACGCAGTATTTT. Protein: CATSVAASTQYF.

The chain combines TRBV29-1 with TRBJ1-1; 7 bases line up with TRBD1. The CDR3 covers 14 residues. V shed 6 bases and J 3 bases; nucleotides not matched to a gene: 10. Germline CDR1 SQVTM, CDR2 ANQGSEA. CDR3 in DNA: TGCAGCGTCTCTAAATCTACAGGGGACACTGAAGCTTTCTTT. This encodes CSVSKSTGDTEAFF.

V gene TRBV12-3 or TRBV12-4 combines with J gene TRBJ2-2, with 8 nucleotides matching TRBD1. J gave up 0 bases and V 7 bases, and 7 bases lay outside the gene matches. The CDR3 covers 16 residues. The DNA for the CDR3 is TGTGCCAGCAACCCTCGGGGACAGGCGAACACCGGGGAGCTGTTTTTT. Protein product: CASNPRGQANTGELFF.

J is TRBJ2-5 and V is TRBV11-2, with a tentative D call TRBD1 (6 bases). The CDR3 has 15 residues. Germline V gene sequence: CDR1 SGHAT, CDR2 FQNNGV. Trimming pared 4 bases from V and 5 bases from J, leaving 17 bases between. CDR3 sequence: CASSYTRQVIETQYF. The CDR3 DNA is TGTGCCAGCAGCTACACTCGACAGGTGATTGAGACCCAGTACTTC.

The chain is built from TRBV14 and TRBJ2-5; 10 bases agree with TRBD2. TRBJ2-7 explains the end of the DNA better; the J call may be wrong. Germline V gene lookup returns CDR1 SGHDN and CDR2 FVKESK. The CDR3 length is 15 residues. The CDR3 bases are TGTGCCAGCAGCCAAGAACTAGCGGGGACCTACGAGCAGTACTTC. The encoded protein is CASSQELAGTYEQYF.

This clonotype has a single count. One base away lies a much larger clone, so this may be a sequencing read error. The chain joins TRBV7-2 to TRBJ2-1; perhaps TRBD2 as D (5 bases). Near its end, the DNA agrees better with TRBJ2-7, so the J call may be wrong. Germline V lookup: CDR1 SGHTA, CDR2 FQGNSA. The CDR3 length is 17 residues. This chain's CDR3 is CASSLLAGASSYNEQYF. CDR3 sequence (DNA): TGTGCCAGCAGCTTACTCGCGGGTGCCAGCTCCTACAATGAGCAGTACTTC.